These 7 T cell receptor beta chains share one sample of origin, sequenced in a study of control samples from healthy donors and cancer patients. TCRdb's table, derived via immunoSEQ multiplex PCR, lists solely in-frame clones and lacks some. The profile shows some 150,000 clones, 75% to 95% of them singletons. Sequencing was performed on blood. These receptors originate from a man aged 25-45 years in good health.

The chain is built from TRBV12-3 or TRBV12-4 and TRBJ1-2; unclear D gene. V was trimmed by 5 bases and J by 4 bases, leaving 8 bases between them. The CDR3 totals 12 residues. DNA of the CDR3: TGTGCCAGCAGTGGAGACTTCTATGGCTACACCTTC. Translating gives CASSGDFYGYTF.

CDR3 sequence (DNA): TGTGCCAGCAGCTTGGGGTTTAGCGGGGGGTTCCCCTACGAGCAGTACTTC. Encoded protein: CASSLGFSGGFPYEQYF. The V gene is TRBV7-2, the J gene TRBJ2-7, with TRBD2 matching over 10 bases. The germline CDR1 and CDR2 sequences are SGHTA and FQGNSA. V was clipped by 3 bases and J by 2 bases; unmatched bases: 10. CDR3 length: 17 amino acids.

The CDR3 nucleotides are TGTGCCAGTAGGGGGACAGGGGTGAAAACCGGGGAGCTGTTTTTT. As protein: CASRGTGVKTGELFF. The chain uses TRBV19 and TRBJ2-2; TRBD1 aligns across 10 bases. CDR3 length equals 15 residues. Germline values: CDR1 LNHDA, CDR2 SQIVND (reference sequence). V shed 6 bases and J 5 bases; nucleotides not matched to a gene: 6.

This rearrangement joins TRBV7-2 to TRBJ1-1, with 9 bases lining up with TRBD1. Germline V gene data show CDR1 as SGHTA and CDR2 as FQGNSA. Unmatched junction bases numbered 10, after V lost 6 bases and J lost 8 bases. The length of the CDR3 is 14 residues. The CDR3 sequence: CASRPLPGTGEAFF. The CDR3 DNA reads as TGTGCCAGCAGACCACTACCCGGGACAGGGGAAGCTTTCTTT.

The DNA for the CDR3 is TGTGCCAGCAGCGGAGGAGGGGGGGCAGACAATGAGCAGTTCTTC. The encoded protein is CASSGGGGADNEQFF. The rearrangement joins TRBV9 to TRBJ2-1; D might be TRBD2 (7 bases). The CDR3 loop spans 15 amino acids. Germline lookup yields CDR1 SGDLS and CDR2 YYNGEE. V lost 3 bases, J lost 5 bases, and 15 bases lay in between.

The chain couples TRBV7-9 to TRBJ2-3; 10 positions match TRBD1. The CDR3 consists of 15 residues. Trimming took 6 bases from V and 3 from J; bases not matched to a gene: 6. The V gene's germline CDR1 is SEHNR and CDR2 FQNEAQ (reference sequence). Here the CDR3 reads CASSYRDRGTDTQYF. DNA for the CDR3: TGTGCCAGCAGTTACCGGGACAGGGGAACAGATACGCAGTATTTT. The full variable domain, with the rest looked up from reference TRBV7-9 and TRBJ2-3, is DTGVSQNPRHKITKRGQNVTFRCDPISEHNRLYWYRQTLGQGPEFLTYFQNEAQLEKSRLLSDRFSAERPKGSFSTLEIQRTEQGDSAMYLCASSYRDRGTDTQYFGPGTRLTVL.

The table lists this clone with a count of one. The J gene is TRBJ1-5, the V gene TRBV28, with D unclear. CDR1 is MDHEN, CDR2 SYDVKM, per germline. V was cut by 1 base and J by 4 bases, with 14 bases left in between. CDR3 length equals 16 residues. CDR3: CASSLSAGAYNQPQHF. The CDR3, as DNA: TGTGCCAGCAGTTTATCAGCTGGTGCCTATAATCAGCCCCAGCATTTT.